These 15 T cell receptor beta chains were all obtained from the same sample, sequenced in a study of a mutant IDH1 vaccine in newly diagnosed glioma. Data came from immunoSEQ multiplex PCR; TCRdb stores just in-frame clones and leaves some out. The sample lists fewer than 40,000 clones, over 50% occurring once. The time point is: week 5, during vaccination. Doses consisted of 300 ug of mutant IDH1 20-mer peptide each, paired with topical imiquimod. What these receptors recognize is not known. Sequencing used PBMCs, obtained from a glioma patient whose treatment included an IDH1 peptide vaccine. The receptors come from a woman under 30 with glioma.

This chain joins TRBV30 and TRBJ1-6; D perhaps matches TRBD1 (6 bases). The V gene's germline CDR1 is GTSNPN and CDR2 SVGIG (reference sequence). CDR3 size: 15 residues. The V gene lost 3 bases and the J gene lost 9 bases, with 18 bases spanning the gap. The CDR3 sequence: CAWRALTGSASPLHF. The DNA for the CDR3 is TGTGCCTGGAGGGCCCTCACAGGGAGTGCTTCACCCCTCCACTTT. The full variable domain, with the rest looked up from reference TRBV30 and TRBJ1-6, is SQTIHQWPATLVQPVGSPLSLECTVEGTSNPNLYWYRQAAGRGLQLLFYSVGIGQISSEVPQNLSASRPQDRQFILSSKKLLLSDSGFYLCAWRALTGSASPLHFGNGTRLTVT.

In its sample, this clone was seen a few times. The chain couples TRBV2 to TRBJ1-1; the D is unclear. CDR1 and CDR2 from the germline V gene are SNHLY and FYNNEI. The CDR3 has 11 amino acids. Trimming shortened V by 5 bases and J by 7 bases, and 8 bases separated the two germline ends. The CDR3 nucleotides are TGTGCCAGCAGTCCGACCCGTGAAGCTTTCTTT. It translates to CASSPTREAFF.

This clone was seen more than once but under ten times. This rearrangement joins TRBV30 to TRBJ1-6; possible D gene TRBD1, 6 bases. V lost 0 bases to trimming and J lost 7 bases, with 7 bases between them. Germline values: CDR1 GTSNPN, CDR2 SVGIG (reference sequence). This CDR3 has 13 amino acids. In DNA, the CDR3 is TGTGCCTGGAGTGTACAGGGAAATTCACCCCTCCACTTT. Its protein product is CAWSVQGNSPLHF.

This chain connects TRBV6-1 to TRBJ1-2, with TRBD1 as a possible D gene (6 bases). Trimming stripped 9 bases from V and 1 base from J, with 9 bases between. Germline V gives CDR1 MNHNS, CDR2 SASEGT. The CDR3 is 12 residues long. Here the CDR3 reads CARRDINYGYTF. CDR3 DNA: TGTGCCAGACGGGACATTAACTATGGCTACACCTTC.

The rearrangement links TRBV6-1 to TRBJ1-3; D unresolved. Germline assignment: CDR1 MNHNS and CDR2 SASEGT. V dropped 8 bases and J dropped 0 bases, with 5 bases sitting between them. The CDR3 extends over 12 amino acids. This CDR3 is CASVYSGNTIYF. CDR3 DNA: TGTGCCAGCGTATACTCTGGAAACACCATATATTTT.

The V and J genes are TRBV7-2 and TRBJ2-3, with 9 bases lining up with TRBD2. This CDR3 is built from 16 residues. Germline V gene lookup returns CDR1 SGHTA and CDR2 FQGNSA. The V gene end was trimmed by 3 bases and the J gene end by 1 base; junction bases not matched to a gene: 5. DNA of the CDR3: TGTGCCAGCAGCTTGGGCGGGAGGGCCGGCACAGATACGCAGTATTTT. Translated, it gives CASSLGGRAGTDTQYF.

The chain's CDR3 is CASSSTSGSVFRSYNEQFF. For the CDR3, the DNA is TGTGCCAGCAGCAGCACTAGCGGGAGTGTCTTTAGGTCCTACAATGAGCAGTTCTTC. This chain links TRBV5-4 with TRBJ2-1; TRBD2 matches at 11 bases. V was pared by 4 bases and J by 1 base, with 13 bases of the junction left unmatched. This CDR3 is 19 amino acids long. Germline CDR1 SGHNT, CDR2 YYREEE (reference sequence).

The chain has TRBV11-3 and TRBJ1-1, with 7 bases identical to TRBD1. J gave up 12 bases and V 5 bases, and 18 bases lay outside the gene matches. This CDR3 is built from 15 residues. Germline V gives CDR1 SGHNT, CDR2 YENEEA. The CDR3 DNA reads as TGTGCCAGCAGCGACACGCAGGGGGGTTCGACCCGGACTTTCTTT. It encodes CASSDTQGGSTRTFF.

This clone was detected only once. The chain employs TRBV7-3 and TRBJ2-7, with unresolved D. Trimming removed 0 bases at V and 1 base at J, with 7 bases between. Germline assignment: CDR1 SGHTA and CDR2 FQGTGA. The CDR3 spans 14 residues. The CDR3 bases are TGTGCCAGCAGCTTAACTGATGTGTCCTACGAGCAGTACTTC. It encodes CASSLTDVSYEQYF.

The chain combines TRBV28 with TRBJ1-1, with D perhaps matching TRBD1 (6 bases). V shed 5 bases and J shed 4 bases, with 20 bases lying between them. CDR3 length: 16 amino acids. Per the germline V gene, CDR1 is MDHEN and CDR2 is SYDVKM. The CDR3 nucleotides read TGTGCCAGCAGTCCGGTCGGGCAGGGGTGGGGCACTGAAGCTTTCTTT. Its protein product is CASSPVGQGWGTEAFF.

This clone was counted once. The rearrangement joins TRBV7-8 to TRBJ1-1; no clear D. The V and J ends lost 1 base and 2 bases respectively, with 8 bases between them. This CDR3 contains 14 residues. Per germline, CDR1 SGHVS and CDR2 FQNEAQ. The DNA for the CDR3 is TGTGCCAGCAGCTTAGGGGCAGCTAACACTGAAGCTTTCTTT. It encodes CASSLGAANTEAFF.

The rearrangement links TRBV2 to TRBJ1-4; 9 bases are shared with TRBD1. J lost 8 bases, V lost 1 base, and 8 bases had no gene match. The CDR3 has 16 amino acids. Germline V gene lookup returns CDR1 SNHLY and CDR2 FYNNEI. The CDR3 protein is CASSEVRGTGKEKLFF. The DNA for the CDR3 is TGTGCCAGCAGTGAAGTAAGGGGGACAGGGAAGGAAAAACTGTTTTTT.

The V call is TRBV7-9, the J call TRBJ2-1; D may correspond to TRBD1 or TRBD2 (6 bases each). Germline V gene sequence: CDR1 SEHNR, CDR2 FQNEAQ (reference sequence). V gave up 2 bases and J gave up 10 bases, with 9 bases separating them. This CDR3 is 12 amino acids long. CDR3 region: CASSLFGGEQFF. In nucleotides, the CDR3 is TGTGCCAGCAGCTTATTCGGGGGCGAGCAGTTCTTC. Filled out from reference TRBV7-9 and TRBJ2-1, the complete variable domain reads DTGVSQNPRHKITKRGQNVTFRCDPISEHNRLYWYRQTLGQGPEFLTYFQNEAQLEKSRLLSDRFSAERPKGSFSTLEIQRTEQGDSAMYLCASSLFGGEQFFGPGTRLTVL.

This chain uses TRBV6-5 with TRBJ1-1, with 10 bases that match TRBD1. V lost 5 bases to trimming and J lost 1 base; unmatched junction nucleotides: 1. CDR1 MNHEY and CDR2 SVGAGI come from the germline V gene. The CDR3 extends over 14 amino acids. CDR3 region: CASSRDRGNTEAFF. The CDR3, as DNA: TGTGCCAGCAGTAGGGACAGGGGGAACACTGAAGCTTTCTTT.

The genes are TRBV7-8 and TRBJ1-2, with D perhaps matching TRBD1 (6 bases). CDR3 length: 13 residues. CDR1 and CDR2 (germline): SGHVS, FQNEAQ. Trimming removed 6 bases at V and 2 bases at J, with 10 bases between. The CDR3 sequence: CASSHTGNYGYTF. CDR3 in DNA: TGTGCCAGCAGTCATACAGGGAACTATGGCTACACCTTC.